The sequence of this TCR beta chain was determined in a study of beta chain features in type 1 diabetes. Study-level points and caveats: TCRB CDR3 length was moderately but significantly reduced in all four CD4+ subsets of Type 1 diabetes patients.

What was sequenced were expressed TCRB transcripts, since all of the isolated RNA had been reverse transcribed. Using immunoSEQ multiplex PCR, the repertoire was profiled, and TCRdb retains in-frame clones only, with some absent. The sample yields almost 350,000 clones, approximately 9.9% seen once. Note on this clone: The antigen is unknown.

Donors contributed one heparinised blood draw apiece, averaging about 120 mL. Each of the sorted populations had a purity greater than 95%. This CDR3 is built from 19 residues. Germline assignment: CDR1 SGHNT and CDR2 YYREEE (reference sequence). V gave up 0 bases and J gave up 6 bases; unmatched junction bases: 18. The sample taken for sequencing was central memory CD4+ T cells from blood. The receptor was derived from a man aged 25 to 45 with type 1 diabetes. J is TRBJ2-5 and V is TRBV5-4, with TRBD1 matching 9 bases. CDR3 bases: TGTGCCAGCAGCTTGGTAAAGAAAACGGGGACAGGGTTTTCCAAGACCCAGTACTTC. It is translated as CASSLVKKTGTGFSKTQYF.